A selection of T cell receptor beta chains follows, all from one sample in a study of T-cell memory formation after mild COVID-19. TCRdb independently ran MiXCR on the 5' RACE reads; one entry per CDR3 protein. The table records over 350,000 distinct CDR3 sequences, 20% to 30% of them present only once. The specimen was PBMCs or a T cell subset sorted from them (not recorded which). These receptors were collected from an adult woman who had mild COVID-19 (a few samples of this study predate the infection). Cell type and time point are not known. CDR3s include the opening cysteine and the closing phenylalanine or tryptophan. A D gene is named only where the DNA matches it firmly. Clone size, where shown, is once, few, many, or a class for clones that have expanded.

clone_size	v_call	j_call	d_call	cdr3_aa	cdr3_nt
few	TRBV27	TRBJ2-7	TRBD1	CASSLSPGQGIDEQYF	TGTGCCAGCAGTTTATCGCCCGGACAGGGGATCGACGAGCAGTACTTC
.	TRBV6-5	TRBJ1-6	.	CASSYSGLNSPLHF	TGTGCCAGCAGTTACTCGGGGCTGAATTCACCCCTCCACTTT
.	TRBV5-1	TRBJ2-3	TRBD2	CASSLAGTSETDTQYF	TGCGCCAGCAGCTTGGCCGGGACTAGCGAGACAGATACGCAGTATTTT
.	TRBV19	TRBJ1-4	.	CASRSGTWNEKLFF	TGTGCCAGTAGATCCGGGACATGGAATGAAAAACTGTTTTTT
few	TRBV5-5	TRBJ2-2	TRBD2	CASSRTSGGVNTGELFF	TGTGCCAGCAGCCGGACTAGCGGGGGGGTGAACACCGGGGAGCTGTTTTTT
few	TRBV15	TRBJ1-2	.	CATSRDNARYGYTF	TGTGCCACCAGCAGAGACAACGCTCGCTATGGCTACACCTTC
.	TRBV18	TRBJ2-1	.	CASSPFPGGYNEQFF	TGTGCCAGCTCACCATTTCCAGGGGGGTACAATGAGCAGTTCTTC
few	TRBV5-1	TRBJ2-5	TRBD1	CASSQGTAQETQYF	TGCGCCAGCAGCCAGGGGACAGCCCAAGAGACCCAGTACTTC
.	TRBV4-1	TRBJ1-1	.	CASSQGPQGGTEAFF	TGCGCCAGCAGCCAAGGACCACAAGGAGGCACTGAAGCTTTCTTT
.	TRBV5-1	TRBJ2-5	.	CASSLASSRTETQYF	TGCGCCAGCAGCTTGGCGTCCAGTCGTACGGAGACCCAGTACTTC
.	TRBV24-1	TRBJ2-3	TRBD2	CATSDYPIKEASGGGDTQYF	TGTGCCACCAGTGATTACCCGATCAAGGAGGCTAGCGGAGGAGGGGATACGCAGTATTTT
few	TRBV20-1	TRBJ1-1	.	CSASTQGINTEAFF	TGCAGTGCTTCCACGCAGGGGATCAACACTGAAGCTTTCTTT
few	TRBV20-1	TRBJ1-4	TRBD1	CSASPGQGVEKLFF	TGCAGTGCTTCTCCGGGACAGGGTGTAGAAAAACTGTTTTTT
.	TRBV15	TRBJ1-1	.	CATSRTMNTEAFF	TGTGCCACCAGCAGAACCATGAACACTGAAGCTTTCTTT
.	TRBV15	TRBJ2-1	.	CATSRGVQHNEQFF	TGTGCCACCAGCAGAGGGGTCCAGCACAATGAGCAGTTCTTC
.	TRBV5-1	TRBJ2-5	.	CASSPAGTGVVETQYF	TGCGCCAGCAGCCCGGCAGGAACGGGAGTAGTGGAGACCCAGTACTTC
.	TRBV24-1	TRBJ1-1	TRBD1	CATRSRDRNTEAFF	TGTGCCACCAGGTCCCGGGACAGGAACACTGAAGCTTTCTTT
few	TRBV24-1	TRBJ1-5	.	CATSDQEYQPQHF	TGTGCCACCAGTGACCAGGAGTATCAGCCCCAGCATTTT
.	TRBV24-1	TRBJ2-3	.	CATSDLSRTDTQYF	TGTGCCACCAGTGATTTGTCCCGCACAGATACGCAGTATTTT
few	TRBV6-2/TRBV6-3	TRBJ2-7	TRBD1	CASSYTGTAFYEQYF	TGTGCCAGCAGTTACACCGGGACAGCATTCTACGAGCAGTACTTC
.	TRBV20-1	TRBJ2-3	TRBD2	CSAQIAGVADTQYF	TGCAGTGCCCAAATAGCGGGAGTCGCCGATACGCAGTATTTT
few	TRBV12-3/TRBV12-4	TRBJ2-2	.	CASRMTSQNTGELFF	TGTGCCAGCAGGATGACTAGTCAGAACACCGGGGAGCTGTTTTTT